Given below is one T cell receptor beta chain in context. This clone was seen only a few times. The antigen it binds to is not known. Base qualities are not provided; no much larger clone lies one nucleotide away. Receptor amplification or capture employed the immunoSEQ multiplex PCR assay. For the multiplex PCR, a mixture combining 60 forward primers for TCR Vbeta segments and 13 reverse primers for TCR Jbeta segments was used. The CDR3 region of rearranged TCR beta genes was amplified from genomic DNA by a multiplex PCR assay. The Illumina HiSeq System was used to sequence the amplified TCR beta libraries as 87-base-pair reads. Processing in the source paper ran as follows. In a later analysis, about 80 million unique TCR beta chains were counted across the 500 to 850 repertoires, and roughly 11 million of these chains were shared by at least two donors. A nearest-neighbor algorithm error-corrected the raw reads and collapsed the reads into unique sequences, merging closely related sequences to remove PCR and sequencing errors. CDR3 sequences were aligned to IMGT reference sequences to assign V, D and J gene segments. For a sequence to be retained, a match of at least six nucleotides was required to both a V gene segment and a J gene segment. Rearrangements were called productive when the CDR3 lacked stop codons and stayed in frame with V and J; all others were non-productive. CDR3 was defined by IMGT convention, running from the second conserved V-encoded cysteine to the conserved J-encoded phenylalanine. The earlier analysis of fewer than 750 of the donors excluded sequences that lacked an unambiguous match to a single V gene segment. An earlier analysis of about 600 of the donors called V segments functional above 56.7% productive rearrangements and segregating when the between-donor standard deviation exceeded 5%. A statistical classification framework was built to diagnose cytomegalovirus status from the catalog of TCR beta chain sequences. V and J gene assignment, in a later analysis, came from comparing TCR nucleotide sequences with IMGT/GENE-DB human TR gene sequences. The TCRdist pipeline was used in a later analysis to assign CDR3 sequences and most-parsimonious VDJ recombination scenarios. In a later analysis, each TCR beta chain was defined by its CDR3 amino acid sequence together with its V-gene family, and reads without a unique V-gene family were excluded. In a later analysis, several hundred highly shared, low-generation-probability nucleotide sequences were removed to address suspected cross-contamination and a sequencing artifact. A later analysis calculated a clonal expansion index for each public chain from normalized within-repertoire ranks of inferred template counts. A later analysis computed generation probabilities with a VDJ recombination model fitted to out-of-frame rearrangements, and checked the results against IGoR. Hypergeometric tests were used in a later analysis to score TCR-TCR, TCR-HLA and TCR-CMV co-occurrence, with a repertoire-size bias correction applied to the TCR pairs. A later analysis estimated false discovery rates by permuting HLA or CMV assignments 20 times. In a later analysis, co-occurring TCRs were grouped using DBSCAN, and TCRdist sequence similarity was added for clustering within HLA-allele-positive subsets. Co-occurrence clustering excluded repertoires with fewer than 30,000 or more than 120,000 public chains, plus five with anomalous nucleotide sharing. Not all clones reach the TCRdb copy of this immuneACCESS table, which keeps in-frame sequences only. Checked studies attribute under half of the gap to unresolved V genes and leave the rest unexplained. The V and J calls and the clone size are those of that table, but D and trimming were determined from the DNA. This sample gives tens of thousands of clones in total; roughly two thirds of them show up just once. The leading ten clones occupy 7.5% to 8% of the sample.

The cohort consisted of 600 or so healthy bone marrow donors. At the time of sampling, all cohort members were nominally healthy, though unrecorded immune exposures were likely present. The donor tested CMV seropositive, placing the donor among the 289 seropositive members of the cohort. Each donor provided a peripheral blood sample, and peripheral blood mononuclear cells were used for TCR beta sequencing. Genomic DNA extraction from the blood cell samples was performed with the Qiagen DNeasy Blood Extraction Kit. The CDR3 holds 15 amino acids from the cysteine to the phenylalanine. Only the CDR3 region is kept as DNA, spanning 45 bases read in frame from base 1. The data derive from a study of cytomegalovirus exposure and HLA in healthy donors (dated by TCRdb to 2016 to 2017). With respect to the entire study: An earlier analysis of approximately 600 of the donors reported 250 to 300 Gb of sequence data and around 120 million unique TCR beta sequences from roughly 180 million T cells. An early release that covered about 640 HLA-typed donors contained around 330 gigabases of sequencing data and roughly 84 million unique TCR sequences. Among the approximately 400 genotyped donors, roughly 80% belonged to the genetic ancestry cluster associated with self-reported Caucasian donors. The study was designed to test whether signatures of past pathogen exposure could be identified by cataloging public T cell receptors. The study profiled the T cell repertoires of hundreds of subjects by immunosequencing and related them to cytomegalovirus serostatus. In addition to the first cohort of around 670 subjects, a separate validation cohort of approximately 120 different subjects was used. To predict cytomegalovirus infection status, the study brought together high-throughput TCR immunosequencing, statistical association of individual TCRs with disease status, and machine learning. In a later analysis, previously published TCR beta repertoires from 670 or so donors were re-analyzed and high-resolution HLA genotyping was added so that TCR occurrence patterns could be studied. Rather than using new phenotypic data, the later analysis identified candidate immune exposures from TCR beta sequences and from how often those sequences occurred across donors. In an earlier analysis of over 550 of the donors, high-throughput TCR beta sequencing was used to judge whether each TCR beta V gene segment behaved as functional or pseudogenic. Donor age, sex, ethnicity and CMV serostatus were compiled together with the repertoire data. A later genetic analysis took genome-wide SNP genotypes for about 65% of the roughly 670 donors and used that subset as a discovery cohort. Every repertoire in the discovery cohort had been generated on one and the same sequencing platform. HLA typing covered class I and class II loci at four-digit resolution. Typing coverage differed by locus: A, B, C, DRB1 and DQB1 were typed in roughly 620-630 donors, DQA1 in 522, DPA1 in 600 to 610, and DPB1 in 450 to 490. A few DR-DQ haplotypes were treated as single units for association and clustering because of strong linkage in the cohort. On average, around 230,000 unique TCR beta nucleotide sequences were sequenced per donor among 398 genotyped donors of the cohort, with roughly 18% of those sequences being non-productive. General findings and caveats noted by the study authors: Most CMV-associated TCR beta chains appeared to be HLA-restricted in a later analysis, and the HLA associations seemed to be driven largely by CMV exposure. A later genetic analysis reported fewer N-insertions in productive TCRs among donors in an Asian-associated ancestry cluster than the approximately 670-donor mean. Most TCR sequences were observed very rarely across donors, whereas some public TCRs were present in many individuals. In this cohort, only TCR beta chains were sequenced, and detectable features were limited by the absence of alpha or paired-chain data. Correlated functional status among segregating V segments might be attributable to linkage disequilibrium, but an unknown experimental factor could not be ruled out. The presence/absence analyses assumed that sequencing depth was roughly uniform across donors, and that assumption may not be true. A later genetic analysis associated a missense DCLRE1C variant with V-gene and J-gene trimming of TCR beta chains, and an independent cohort replicated the association. Because some donors lacked HLA typing at each locus, the association tests relied only on the typed subset. Several of the top co-occurrence clusters appeared to be linked to parvovirus B19, influenza, CMV and Epstein-Barr virus, according to a later analysis. In a later analysis, the rate of TCR association differed among HLA loci, with DRB1 alleles having the most associated TCRs and HLA-C alleles having the fewest. A further reported finding was that TCR beta sequences accurately predicted the HLA-A and HLA-B alleles for most subjects in the first cohort. At a false discovery rate of 0.05, a later analysis linked 16,000 or so TCR beta sequences to specific HLA alleles. A cluster of highly shared sequence variants was judged likely to represent a technical artifact of the sequencing pipeline. The 87-base-pair reads could not distinguish some IMGT-functional V segments, including TRBV6-2 and TRBV6-3, so those segments were excluded. Broadly in line with IMGT annotations, most TCR beta V segments showed up in productive rearrangements about 87% or about 30% of the time in an earlier analysis of 587 of the donors. In the study, about 150 TCR beta chains were listed as associated with cytomegalovirus. Cytomegalovirus status was reported to be diagnosed by the classifier with high specificity and sensitivity in both the original and validation cohorts. It was suggested by the authors that the approach could potentially be generalized to other disease states and immunological phenotypes. The earlier analysis of approximately 540 of the donors excluded over 15 rarely observed V segments, including chromosome 9 orphons, because counts were too low. In a later analysis, HLA-associated TCR beta chains were found to be more clonally expanded and to have lower generation probabilities than equally common non-associated chains. When HLA alleles, especially DR and DQ, strongly co-occurred, attributing TCR associations to individual alleles was difficult. Immune exposure information for the cohort was limited to CMV serostatus. In vitro tests confirmed that a few of the cytomegalovirus-associated TCR beta chains recognize cytomegalovirus antigens.

The sequenced sample was PBMCs. The rearranged chain carries TRBV21-1 and TRBJ1-5; the listed D gene, TRBD1, was not tested against the DNA. TRBV21-1 is annotated as a pseudogene. This TCR came from a man between 40 and 49 years old in good health and CMV-seropositive. The nucleotide sequence reads TGTGCCACCCGCCGACAACTCAATAGCAATCAGCCCCAGCATTTT. The encoded protein is CATRRQLNSNQPQHF.